This T cell receptor beta chain emerged from a study of CD8 T cells in ankylosing spondylitis. Study-level points and caveats: Researchers reportedly found disease-linked clones significantly enriched in matched ankylosing spondylitis synovial fluid. Earlier reports found some motif variants in synovial fluid and blood in reactive arthritis. Among TCR beta sequences, a motif of roughly 8 highly homologous variants appeared characteristic of ankylosing spondylitis blood.

TCRdb redid the calling of the 5' RACE reads with MiXCR, one entry per CDR3 protein. The sample consists of about 540,000 distinct CDR3 sequences, 12% of them appearing once. CDR3 length: 11 residues. The V gene's germline CDR1 is SQVTM and CDR2 ANQGSEA. Trimming shortened V by 6 bases and J by 3 bases, and 8 bases separated the two germline ends. Worth noting for this clonotype: Its antigen is undetermined.

The chain uses TRBV29-1 and TRBJ1-1, with D unclear. The sample consisted of blood, either unsorted or a sorted T cell fraction (not recorded which). This clonotype originated in a male donor with ankylosing spondylitis. The DNA for the CDR3 is TGCAGCGTGTCCGAGGACACTGAAGCTTTCTTT. It codes for CSVSEDTEAFF. The entire variable domain, with the rest obtained from reference TRBV29-1 and TRBJ1-1, is as follows: SAVISQKPSRDICQRGTSLTIQCQVDSQVTMMFWYRQQPGQSLTLIATANQGSEATYESGFVIDKFPISRPNLTFSTLTVSNMSPEDSSIYLCSVSEDTEAFFGQGTRLTVV.